This T cell receptor beta chain was found in a study of blood T cell repertoires in COVID-19. About the research overall: Samples representing acute and convalescent COVID-19 were sourced from the United States, Italy and Spain. From T cells, B-cell-depleted T cells, or PBMCs came the material, which was cDNA or gDNA.

CDR3 length: 13 residues. Germline V gene lookup returns CDR1 MDHEN and CDR2 SYDVKM. Trimming removed 10 bases from V and 1 base from J, with 10 bases in between. Authors' methods: Estimation of nucleated cell counts relied on the amplification of reference gene primers. This table comes from immunoSEQ multiplex PCR, and its TCRdb copy is limited to in-frame clones, with some not included. The V and J calls and the clone size are those of that table, but D and trimming were determined from the DNA. The sample consists of 190,000 or so clones, less than 90% of them appearing once. The sequence came from a woman in her 70s with acute or convalescent COVID-19. The chain is built from TRBV28 and TRBJ2-2, with D possibly TRBD1 on 6 matching bases. The sample comprised peripheral blood. The CDR3 region has the DNA TGTGCCAACAGGGCGGGGAACACCGGGGAGCTGTTTTTT. Translated, it gives CANRAGNTGELFF.